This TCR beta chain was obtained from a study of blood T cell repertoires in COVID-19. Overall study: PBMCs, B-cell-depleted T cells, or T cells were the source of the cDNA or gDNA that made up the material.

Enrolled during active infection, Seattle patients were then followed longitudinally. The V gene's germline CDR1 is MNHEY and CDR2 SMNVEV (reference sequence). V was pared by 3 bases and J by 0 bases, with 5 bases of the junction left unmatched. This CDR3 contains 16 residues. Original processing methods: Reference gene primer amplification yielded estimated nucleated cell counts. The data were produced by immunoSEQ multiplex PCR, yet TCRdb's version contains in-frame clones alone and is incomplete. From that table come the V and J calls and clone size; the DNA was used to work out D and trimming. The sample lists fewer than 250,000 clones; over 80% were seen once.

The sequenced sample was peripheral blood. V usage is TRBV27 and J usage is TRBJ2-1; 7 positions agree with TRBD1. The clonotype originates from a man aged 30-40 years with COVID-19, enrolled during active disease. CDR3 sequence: CASSFQTGHSYNEQFF. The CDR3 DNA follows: TGTGCCAGCAGTTTTCAGACAGGGCACTCCTACAATGAGCAGTTCTTC.